Below, 25 T cell receptor beta chains from the same sample are listed, as sequenced in a study of cytomegalovirus exposure and HLA in healthy donors. The PCR contained 60 Vbeta and 13 Jbeta primers. TCRdb's copy holds only in-frame clones and misses some; the assay was immunoSEQ multiplex PCR. The profile shows about 180,000 clones, around 73% of them singletons. The sequenced sample consisted of PBMCs. The receptors originated from a man aged 60 to 69 in good health and CMV-seronegative.

This clone was found once. The rearrangement joins TRBV5-4 to TRBJ2-2; TRBD2 agrees at 13 bases. J was trimmed by 4 bases and V by 3 bases; bases with no gene match: 6. CDR1 is SGHNT and CDR2 is YYREEE in the germline V gene (reference sequence). CDR3 length equals 17 residues. CDR3 DNA: TGTGCCAGCAGCTCACTAGCGGGGGGGCCGATCACCGGGGAGCTGTTTTTT. Its protein is CASSSLAGGPITGELFF.

The chain carries TRBV7-7 and TRBJ2-7; 11 nucleotides match TRBD2. V lost 5 bases to trimming and J lost 7 bases; unmatched junction nucleotides: 7. CDR3 length: 14 residues. Germline V CDR1 and CDR2: SSHAT, FNYEAQ (reference sequence). CDR3 sequence: CASSPTSGTGEQYF. The CDR3, as DNA: TGTGCCAGCAGCCCGACTAGCGGGACGGGGGAGCAGTACTTC.

The chain joins TRBV25-1 to TRBJ2-3; the match to TRBD2 covers 8 bases. Unmatched junction bases numbered 9, after V lost 7 bases and J lost 3 bases. Germline lookup yields CDR1 MGHDK and CDR2 SYGVNS. This CDR3 contains 15 residues. In nucleotides, the CDR3 is TGTGCCAGCAACGGGGGGGCGGGAGGAACAGATACGCAGTATTTT. Translating gives CASNGGAGGTDTQYF.

The chain uses TRBV7-9 and TRBJ1-1; D remains unclear. The V end was cut by 5 bases, the J end by 1 base, with 11 bases between. Germline V lookup: CDR1 SEHNR, CDR2 FQNEAQ (reference sequence). This CDR3 has 14 amino acids. The CDR3 nucleotides are TGTGCCAGCAGCAGAGACACGCAGAACACTGAAGCTTTCTTT. This sequence encodes CASSRDTQNTEAFF.

This clone was picked up one time. J is TRBJ1-1 and V is TRBV30; D gene uncertain. The CDR3 is 16 residues long. Trimming took off 7 bases at V and 4 bases at J, with 25 bases between the two ends. The germline CDR1 and CDR2 sequences are GTSNPN and SVGIG (reference sequence). For the CDR3, the DNA is TGTGCCTTACTCCAAGACCGACTAGGTCAGATCACTGAAGCTTTCTTT. It translates to CALLQDRLGQITEAFF.

The CDR3, as DNA: TGTGCCAGCAGTTACCGTGCGGGAGGGGGTAATGAGCAGTTCTTC. Its translation: CASSYRAGGGNEQFF. The gene calls are TRBV6-6 and TRBJ2-1; 9 nucleotides agree with TRBD2. CDR1 and CDR2 from the germline V gene are MNHNY and SVGAGI (reference sequence). The CDR3 sequence is 15 residues long. V gave up 2 bases and J gave up 7 bases; unmatched junction bases: 6.

In regard to this clone: Other DNA sequences in this sample translate to the same CDR3. The chain joins TRBV5-1 to TRBJ2-1; TRBD2 agrees at 7 bases. After removal of 2 bases from V and 1 base from J, the junction contained 3 bases not matched to a gene. This CDR3 is built from 15 residues. The germline gives CDR1 SGHRS, CDR2 YFSETQ. The CDR3 reads CASSLVGGSYNEQFF. The CDR3 DNA reads as TGCGCCAGCAGCTTAGTGGGGGGGTCCTACAATGAGCAGTTCTTC.

The chain links TRBV28 to TRBJ2-3, with a tentative D call TRBD1 (5 bases). CDR3 length: 15 residues. Germline V lookup: CDR1 MDHEN, CDR2 SYDVKM. Trimming shortened V by 5 bases and J by 1 base, and 13 bases separated the two germline ends. The CDR3 region is CASSTTVIGTDTQYF. In DNA, the CDR3 is TGTGCCAGCAGTACGACAGTTATTGGCACAGATACGCAGTATTTT.

The chain has TRBV21-1 and TRBJ2-1; the table's D call, TRBD2, has no DNA check behind it. TRBV21-1 is listed as a pseudogene. The CDR3 is 20 amino acids. The CDR3 nucleotides read TGTGCCAGCAGCAAGCCCAGGGTCGGGACTAGCGGGTTGGACTACAATGAGCAGTTCTTC. This gives the protein CASSKPRVGTSGLDYNEQFF.

This chain links TRBV5-1 with TRBJ2-3; TRBD2 agrees at 15 bases. Unmatched junction bases numbered 5, after V lost 4 bases and J lost 2 bases. The CDR3 runs 17 residues. CDR1 and CDR2 from the germline V gene are SGHRS and YFSETQ. In nucleotides, the CDR3 is TGCGCCAGCAGCAGAGGGACTAGCGGGGGGCCCACAGATACGCAGTATTTT. Amino acids: CASSRGTSGGPTDTQYF.

V and J are TRBV2 and TRBJ2-2, with D possibly TRBD2 on 5 matching bases. The CDR3 length is 14 residues. V lost 1 base and J 6 bases, leaving 9 bases between the germline ends. Germline loops: CDR1 SNHLY, CDR2 FYNNEI. The CDR3 nucleotides read TGTGCCAGCAGTGAAGTCGGGGAAGCCGGGGAGCTGTTTTTT. Its translation is CASSEVGEAGELFF.

This chain links TRBV7-2 with TRBJ2-4; 9 bases are shared with TRBD1. CDR1 is SGHTA, CDR2 FQGNSA, per germline. The CDR3 extends over 15 amino acids. J lost 8 bases, V lost 4 bases, and 9 bases had no gene match. The DNA for the CDR3 is TGTGCCAGCAGCTCCACCCGGGACAGGGCGGACATTCAGTACTTC. This gives the protein CASSSTRDRADIQYF. The variable domain in full, with the rest retrieved from reference TRBV7-2 and TRBJ2-4, is GAGVSQSPSNKVTEKGKDVELRCDPISGHTALYWYRQSLGQGLEFLIYFQGNSAPDKSGLPSDRFSAERTGGSVSTLTIQRTQQEDSAVYLCASSSTRDRADIQYFGAGTRLSVL.

This chain connects TRBV5-1 to TRBJ2-5; TRBD2 matches at 7 bases. With 0 bases clipped from V and 2 bases from J, the junction kept 4 bases outside the gene matches. The CDR3 has 15 amino acids. CDR1 and CDR2 from the germline V gene are SGHRS and YFSETQ. The CDR3 loop reads CASSLVVGGQETQYF. CDR3 DNA: TGCGCCAGCAGCTTGGTTGTGGGGGGGCAAGAGACCCAGTACTTC.

This sequence joins TRBV15 and TRBJ1-6; D not certain. The CDR3 length is 12 residues. The germline CDR1 and CDR2 sequences are LNHNV and YYDKDF (reference sequence). The V end was cut by 5 bases, the J end by 6 bases, with 5 bases between. CDR3: CATSRGNSPLHF. The DNA for the CDR3 is TGTGCCACCAGCCGGGGTAATTCACCCCTCCACTTT. Complete variable domain (other parts from reference TRBV15 and TRBJ1-6): DAMVIQNPRYQVTQFGKPVTLSCSQTLNHNVMYWYQQKSSQAPKLLFHYYDKDFNNEADTPDNFQSRRPNTSFCFLDIRSPGLGDTAMYLCATSRGNSPLHFGNGTRLTVT.

The genes are TRBV5-1 and TRBJ1-1; TRBD1 matches 7 bases. This CDR3 is built from 16 residues. The V gene's germline CDR1 is SGHRS and CDR2 YFSETQ. Losses at the gene ends were 4 bases for V and 2 bases for J; bases not matched to a gene: 11. CDR3 residues: CASSPGTGVLNTEAFF. The CDR3 DNA follows: TGCGCCAGCAGCCCCGGCACAGGGGTCCTTAACACTGAAGCTTTCTTT.

V is TRBV29-1 and J is TRBJ2-1, with 9 bases aligning to TRBD1. J gave up 1 base and V 4 bases, and 5 bases lay outside the gene matches. This CDR3 is built from 15 residues. The germline gives CDR1 SQVTM, CDR2 ANQGSEA. The CDR3 here is CSVGTGEGSYNEQFF. Here the CDR3 DNA reads TGCAGCGTTGGGACAGGGGAAGGGTCCTACAATGAGCAGTTCTTC.

V is TRBV29-1 and J is TRBJ1-1; D remains ambiguous. The V gene's germline CDR1 is SQVTM and CDR2 ANQGSEA. V lost 3 bases to trimming and J lost 4 bases, with 9 bases between them. The length of the CDR3 is 12 residues. This chain's CDR3 is CSVDALGTEAFF. The CDR3, as DNA: TGCAGCGTTGACGCCCTAGGCACTGAAGCTTTCTTT.

The chain carries TRBV7-8 and TRBJ1-6; 10 positions match TRBD1. The CDR3 sequence is 14 residues long. Germline trimming cut 5 bases from V and 9 bases from J; bases unmatched to any gene: 4. Germline V gene sequence: CDR1 SGHVS, CDR2 FQNEAQ. The CDR3 reads CASSLRDRGSPLHF. CDR3 nucleotide sequence: TGTGCCAGCAGCCTCCGGGACAGGGGTTCACCCCTCCACTTT.

The genes are TRBV5-4 and TRBJ2-7; 9 bases are shared with TRBD1. This CDR3 spans 14 amino acids. Trimming removed 4 bases from V and 3 bases from J; junction bases left unmatched: 5. Germline loops: CDR1 SGHNT, CDR2 YYREEE (reference sequence). The CDR3 bases are TGTGCCAGCAGCCCGGGACAGGGTCGCTACGAGCAGTACTTC. Translating gives CASSPGQGRYEQYF. Based on the CDR3 plus reference TRBV5-4 and TRBJ2-7, the full variable domain is ETGVTQSPTHLIKTRGQQVTLRCSSQSGHNTVSWYQQALGQGPQFIFQYYREEENGRGNFPPRFSGLQFPNYSSELNVNALELDDSALYLCASSPGQGRYEQYFGPGTRLTVT.

The chain couples TRBV18 to TRBJ2-5; no clear D. Per the germline V gene, CDR1 is KGHSH and CDR2 is LQKENI. Trimming left V 2 bases short and J 7 bases short, with 20 bases between. This CDR3 spans 16 amino acids. CDR3 bases: TGTGCCAGCTCACCAGAAGGCCGGAGACCCTATGCGACCCAGTACTTC. This gives the protein CASSPEGRRPYATQYF. Filled out from reference TRBV18 and TRBJ2-5, the complete variable domain reads NAGVMQNPRHLVRRRGQEARLRCSPMKGHSHVYWYRQLPEEGLKFMVYLQKENIIDESGMPKERFSAEFPKEGPSILRIQQVVRGDSAAYFCASSPEGRRPYATQYFGPGTRLLVL.

This sequence joins TRBV7-9 and TRBJ2-3; 10 bases fit TRBD2. This CDR3 region has 16 residues. J was trimmed by 6 bases and V by 4 bases; bases with no gene match: 10. Germline V gives CDR1 SEHNR, CDR2 FQNEAQ (reference sequence). The CDR3 DNA reads as TGTGCCAGCAGCTCCGGGGTAGCGGGAGGATCGGATACGCAGTATTTT. Translated: CASSSGVAGGSDTQYF.

The J gene is TRBJ2-7, the V gene TRBV6-6; 7 bases align to TRBD1. The length of the CDR3 is 15 residues. V gave up 0 bases and J gave up 1 base; unmatched junction bases: 3. Germline lookup yields CDR1 MNHNY and CDR2 SVGAGI (reference sequence). The DNA of the CDR3 is TGTGCCAGCAGTTACTCTAGGGACAGATCCTACGAGCAGTACTTC. This encodes CASSYSRDRSYEQYF.

V and J are TRBV6-5 and TRBJ2-5, with TRBD1 matching over 8 bases. TRBJ2-7 matches the DNA end more closely, so the J call is doubtful. The germline gives CDR1 MNHEY, CDR2 SVGAGI. CDR3 length equals 13 residues. The CDR3 reads CATRGTGPTEQYF. In DNA, the CDR3 is TGTGCCACCCGCGGGACAGGCCCTACCGAGCAGTACTTC.

The gene calls are TRBV4-3 and TRBJ2-2; TRBD2 matches at 7 bases. The ends lost 0 bases at V and 6 bases at J; junction bases unmatched: 4. The CDR3 consists of 15 residues. Germline V gives CDR1 LGHNA, CDR2 YSLEER. The CDR3 DNA reads as TGCGCCAGCAGCCAAGATGGTAGCGGGTCCGGGGAGCTGTTTTTT. Its protein is CASSQDGSGSGELFF.

J is TRBJ1-1 and V is TRBV5-4; D is ambiguous. Germline V gene data show CDR1 as SGHNT and CDR2 as YYREEE (reference sequence). V was pared by 1 base and J by 1 base, with 5 bases between. The CDR3 consists of 13 residues. The CDR3, as DNA: TGTGCCAGCAGCTTGTACAGGAACACTGAAGCTTTCTTT. Its translation: CASSLYRNTEAFF.